These T cell receptor beta chains were read from a single sample in a study of T cell repertoires in cytomegalovirus infection. These TCRs' antigens remain unknown. TCRdb reanalysed the reads using MiXCR and keeps one entry per CDR3 protein. Of roughly 170,000 distinct CDR3 sequences in the sample, less than 25% are singletons; the top ten hold about 25%. The sequenced sample was CD8+ T cells from cultured PBMCs, obtained from culture after CMV antigen stimulation. These receptors all come from a human donor in good health (CMV status not recorded). Some clones in this sample may be carry-over from other donors' samples. Both conserved end residues are part of each CDR3. A D gene is named only where the DNA matches it firmly. Some rows have no size entry. The others give once, few or many, or a class for an expanded clone.

clone_size,d_call,j_call,v_call,cdr3_nt,cdr3_aa
-,TRBD1,TRBJ1-2,TRBV5-1,TGCGCCAGCAGCTGGGCCGGGACAGGGGAAAGTCTCGGCTACACCTTC,CASSWAGTGESLGYTF
-,-,TRBJ2-7,TRBV7-9,TGTGCCAGCAGCCAAGGGGCTGGGGGCCATTCCGAGCAGTACTTC,CASSQGAGGHSEQYF
-,-,TRBJ1-1,TRBV10-2,TGCGCCAGCAACCACCTGAACACTGAAGCTTTCTTT,CASNHLNTEAFF
-,TRBD2,TRBJ2-1,TRBV11-3,TGTGCCAGCAGCTTAAGCCATCTAGCGGGGGACAATGAGCAGTTCTTC,CASSLSHLAGDNEQFF
few,-,TRBJ1-5,TRBV7-2,TGTGCCAGCAGCTTAGAGGGTAGGGCAGGGGTTCCGCCCCAGCATTTT,CASSLEGRAGVPPQHF
-,-,TRBJ1-2,TRBV7-6,TGTGCCAGCAGCTTGTCGGGCAGGGGCCCTATTAACTATGGCTACACCTTC,CASSLSGRGPINYGYTF
large,-,TRBJ2-2,TRBV7-2,TGTGCCAGCAGCTTAGACACGAACACCGGGGAGCTGTTTTTT,CASSLDTNTGELFF
few,TRBD2,TRBJ2-1,TRBV7-2,TGTGCCAGCAGCTACCCGACTAGCGGGGGCCACAATGAGCAGTTCTTC,CASSYPTSGGHNEQFF
few,-,TRBJ1-4,TRBV28,TGTGCCAGCAGTTTGGTCAGGATTGGGGTGGAAGAAAAACTGTTTTTT,CASSLVRIGVEEKLFF
-,TRBD2,TRBJ2-1,TRBV7-2,TGTGCCAGCAGCTCCGGACTAGCGGGGGGTATAATAAATGAGCAGTTCTTC,CASSSGLAGGIINEQFF
few,-,TRBJ2-5,TRBV12-3/TRBV12-4,TGTGCCAGCAAGGAAAAAGAGACCCAGTACTTC,CASKEKETQYF
-,-,TRBJ1-1,TRBV6-5,TGTGCCAGCAGTTACGCCGGGATTCTGAGCACTGAAGCTTTCTTT,CASSYAGILSTEAFF
few,-,TRBJ2-7,TRBV20-1,TGCAGTGCTGGGGGGAGGGGGACCTACGAGCAGTACTTC,CSAGGRGTYEQYF
few,TRBD2,TRBJ2-3,TRBV11-2,TGTGCCAGCAGCTTGGAGGGCGGGGGGGGCACAGATACGCAGTATTTT,CASSLEGGGGTDTQYF
-,-,TRBJ1-4,TRBV19,TGTGCCAGTAGTATCACTGCCGGGGGTTCTGAAAAACTGTTTTTT,CASSITAGGSEKLFF
-,-,TRBJ1-5,TRBV7-9,TGTGCCAGCAGCTTAGGGGTTGGTCAGCCCCAGCATTTT,CASSLGVGQPQHF
-,TRBD1,TRBJ1-6,TRBV4-1,TGCGCCAGCAGTCGGGACAGGGGTAATTCACCCCTCCACTTT,CASSRDRGNSPLHF
few,-,TRBJ1-2,TRBV27,TGTGCCAGCACACAAGGCGGGGGGTTGCAGGGCTACACCTTC,CASTQGGGLQGYTF
many,TRBD1,TRBJ1-2,TRBV6-1,TGTGCCAGCAGGGTTAACGGACAGGGGATCGCCCACAAATTCGGCTACACCTTC,CASRVNGQGIAHKFGYTF
many,-,TRBJ2-1,TRBV7-6,TGTGCCAGCAGCCGCGCGGGTAGCGGTCTCTCCTACAATGAGCAGTTCTTC,CASSRAGSGLSYNEQFF
-,-,TRBJ1-1,TRBV5-5,TGTGCCAGCAGCAGCCACGACAGTGCGAACACTGAAGCTTTCTTT,CASSSHDSANTEAFF
-,-,TRBJ2-7,TRBV7-2,TGTGCCAGCAGCTTAGGGTTGGTTTACGAGCAGTACTTC,CASSLGLVYEQYF
few,-,TRBJ2-5,TRBV11-2,TGTGCCAGCAGCTTAGGGGGGGGCGTCTACCAAGAGACCCAGTACTTC,CASSLGGGVYQETQYF
-,-,TRBJ2-7,TRBV27,TGTGCCAGCTCGACCGGGGCAACGTCGGCCCACGAGCAGTACTTC,CASSTGATSAHEQYF
-,-,TRBJ2-1,TRBV7-8,TGTGCCAGCAGCACAATGGCCGGGGGAGAGTTGTGGGATGAGCAGTTCTTC,CASSTMAGGELWDEQFF
many,TRBD1,TRBJ1-1,TRBV7-2,TGTGCCAGCACTCAAGCCGGGACAGGGAGGACTGAAGCTTTCTTT,CASTQAGTGRTEAFF
-,-,TRBJ2-5,TRBV15,TGTGCCACCAGCAGAGACGTTATTGAGACCCAGTACTTC,CATSRDVIETQYF
few,-,TRBJ2-5,TRBV27,TGTGCCAGCAGTACGCCGGGCCCTAGGGGGACCCAGTACTTC,CASSTPGPRGTQYF
few,-,TRBJ1-5,TRBV7-6,TGTGCCAGCAGCGGGAACCGGGACGGACATAGCAATCAGCCCCAGCATTTT,CASSGNRDGHSNQPQHF
-,TRBD1,TRBJ1-2,TRBV4-1,TGCGCCAGCAGCCAAGAGTGGACAGGCTATGGCTACACCTTC,CASSQEWTGYGYTF
few,-,TRBJ2-5,TRBV7-9,TGTGCCAGCAGCTTACGATGGCAGTCTCAAGAGACCCAGTACTTC,CASSLRWQSQETQYF